Reported below is one TCR beta chain. This sample stems from a study of blood T cell repertoires in COVID-19. In the study's own analysis: Estimation of nucleated cell counts relied on the amplification of reference gene primers. The data were produced by immunoSEQ multiplex PCR, yet TCRdb's version contains in-frame clones alone and is incomplete. V and J calls and clone size are those listed in that table; D and trimming were worked out from the DNA. The sample has approximately 56,000 clones; roughly nine tenths are singletons. The CDR3 runs to 16 residues. The sample comprised peripheral blood. The chain combines TRBV21-1 with TRBJ2-1; TRBD1, the table's D call, lacks a check against the DNA. TRBV21-1 is termed a pseudogene. The TCR comes from a woman aged 60-75 years with COVID-19, enrolled during active disease. CDR3 loop: CASSNCRGQGRLWQFF. DNA of the CDR3: TGTGCCAGCAGCAACTGTAGGGGACAGGGAAGGTTGTGGCAGTTCTTC.